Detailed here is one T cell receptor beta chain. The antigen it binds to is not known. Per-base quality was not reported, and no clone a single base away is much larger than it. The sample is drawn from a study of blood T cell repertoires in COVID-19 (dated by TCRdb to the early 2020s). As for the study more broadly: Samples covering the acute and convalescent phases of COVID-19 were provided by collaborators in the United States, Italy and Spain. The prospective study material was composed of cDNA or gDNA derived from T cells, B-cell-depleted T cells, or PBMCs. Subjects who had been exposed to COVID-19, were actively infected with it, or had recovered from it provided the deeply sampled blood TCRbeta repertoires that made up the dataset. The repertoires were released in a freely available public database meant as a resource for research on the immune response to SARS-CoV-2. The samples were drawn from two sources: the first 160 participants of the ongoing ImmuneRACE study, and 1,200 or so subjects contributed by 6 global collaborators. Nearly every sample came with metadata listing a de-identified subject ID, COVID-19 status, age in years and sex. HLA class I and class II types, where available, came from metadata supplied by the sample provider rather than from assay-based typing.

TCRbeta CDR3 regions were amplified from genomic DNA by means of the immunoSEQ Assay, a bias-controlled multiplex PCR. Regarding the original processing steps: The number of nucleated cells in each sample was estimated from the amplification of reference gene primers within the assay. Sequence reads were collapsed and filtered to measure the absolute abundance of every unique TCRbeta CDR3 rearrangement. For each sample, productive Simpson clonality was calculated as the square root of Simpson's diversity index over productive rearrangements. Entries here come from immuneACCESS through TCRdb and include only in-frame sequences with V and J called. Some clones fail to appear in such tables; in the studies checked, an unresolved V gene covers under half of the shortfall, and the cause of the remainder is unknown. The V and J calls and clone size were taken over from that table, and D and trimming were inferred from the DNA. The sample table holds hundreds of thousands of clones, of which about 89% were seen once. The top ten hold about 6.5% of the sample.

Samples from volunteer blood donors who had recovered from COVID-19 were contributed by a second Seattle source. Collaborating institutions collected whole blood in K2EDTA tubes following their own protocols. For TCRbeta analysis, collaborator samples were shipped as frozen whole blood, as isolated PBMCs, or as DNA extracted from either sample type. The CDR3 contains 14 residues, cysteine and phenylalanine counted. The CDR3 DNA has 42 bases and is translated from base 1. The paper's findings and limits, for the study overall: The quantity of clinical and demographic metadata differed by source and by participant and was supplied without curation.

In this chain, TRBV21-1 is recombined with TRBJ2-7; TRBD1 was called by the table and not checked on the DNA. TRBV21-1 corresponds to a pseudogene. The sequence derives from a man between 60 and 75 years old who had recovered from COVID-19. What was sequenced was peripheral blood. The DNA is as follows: TGTGCCAGCAGCAACTCCGGGACAGTTGGGGAGCAGTACTTC. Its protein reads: CASSNSGTVGEQYF.